The present T cell receptor beta chain was sequenced within a study of T-cell reconstitution after alpha-beta-depleted transplantation in children. Study-wide points: Newly produced T cells mostly accounted for T-cell counts and diversity one year post-transplant.

This clonotype appeared a few times. Its antigen is unknown. A TCRbeta library incorporating unique molecular identifiers was prepared. One entry per CDR3 protein results from TCRdb running MiXCR on the PCR reads. The repertoire holds under 850,000 distinct CDR3 sequences, with around 12% as singletons. Sample: PBMCs, taken before TCRalphabeta/CD19-depleted stem cell transplant. This TCR came from a girl aged 2 to 9 with congenital amegakaryocytic thrombocytopenia, due to receive a stem cell transplant.

The CDR3 coding sequence is TGTGCCAGCAGCTTAGGGACTGATCCGTCCTACGAGCAGTACTTC. As protein: CASSLGTDPSYEQYF. The genes are TRBV7-7 and TRBJ2-7, with a tentative D call TRBD2 (5 bases). This CDR3 comprises 15 residues. The V end lost 1 base, the J end lost 1 base, and 11 bases lay between the germline ends. Per the germline V gene, CDR1 is SSHAT and CDR2 is FNYEAQ (reference sequence).